This TCR beta chain came from a study of CXCR3-negative and CXCR3-positive naive CD8 T cells. Note on this clonotype: The antigen remains undetermined.

The libraries of TRB cDNA were prepared using 5' RACE with UMI labels. TCRdb re-called the 5' RACE reads and catalogs CDR3 proteins one per entry, DNA excluded. The listing contains 65,000 to 95,000 distinct CDR3 sequences. CDR1 and CDR2 (germline): MNHEY, SVGEGT. CDR3 size: 15 residues. Study-wide results and limits: The TRB CDR3s that CXCR3-positive naive cells carried were more hydrophobic than those of CXCR3-negative naive cells.

Input material: naive CXCR3- CD8+ T cells from blood. Indicated subset: CD45RO-CCR7+CD27+CD95- naive CD8+ T cells lacking CXCR3 (TNR3-). This rearrangement joins TRBV6-2 or TRBV6-3 to TRBJ1-2; TCRdb's D gene call, TRBD1, goes unchecked for lack of DNA. The TCR originated in a human donor in good health. Some clones in this sample may be carry-over from other donors' samples. CDR3 sequence: CASSYSAGGFYGYTF.